The rows below give T cell receptor beta chains drawn from one sample of a study of blood T cell repertoires in COVID-19. Sequencing used immunoSEQ multiplex PCR; TCRdb keeps in-frame clones, though not all of them. Here the sample spans approximately 76,000 clones, over 75% being singletons. The source material was peripheral blood. These receptors were collected from a man aged 50 or older with acute or convalescent COVID-19. Each CDR3 is given with its conserved first and last residue. The D gene is left open where the match is weak. Expanded clones get a size class; other rows say once, few or many, or leave the size out.

v_call: TRBV27; clone_size: .; d_call: .; cdr3_length: 15; j_call: TRBJ1-5; cdr3_aa: CASSLAGFSNQPQHF; cdr3_nt: TGTGCCAGCAGTTTGGCAGGATTTAGCAATCAGCCCCAGCATTTT
v_call: TRBV7-9; clone_size: .; d_call: .; cdr3_length: 14; j_call: TRBJ2-3; cdr3_aa: CASSQIAARDTQYF; cdr3_nt: TGTGCCAGCAGTCAAATAGCGGCCCGGGATACGCAGTATTTT
v_call: TRBV6-5; clone_size: .; d_call: .; cdr3_length: 13; j_call: TRBJ1-4; cdr3_aa: CASSWQGGEKLFF; cdr3_nt: TGTGCCAGCAGTTGGCAGGGTGGGGAAAAACTGTTTTTT
v_call: TRBV12-5; clone_size: .; d_call: .; cdr3_length: 17; j_call: TRBJ2-5; cdr3_aa: CASGLASGSRREETQYF; cdr3_nt: TGTGCTAGTGGTTTGGCAAGCGGTTCCCGGAGGGAAGAGACCCAGTACTTC
v_call: TRBV19; clone_size: .; d_call: TRBD1; cdr3_length: 14; j_call: TRBJ1-5; cdr3_aa: CASSDSGGGQPQHF; cdr3_nt: TGTGCCAGTAGCGATTCAGGGGGCGGCCAGCCCCAGCATTTT
v_call: TRBV4-3; clone_size: .; d_call: TRBD2; cdr3_length: 18; j_call: TRBJ2-2; cdr3_aa: CASSLGGGLTPNTGELFF; cdr3_nt: TGCGCCAGCAGCCTGGGGGGAGGGCTGACGCCGAACACCGGGGAGCTGTTTTTT
v_call: TRBV19; clone_size: .; d_call: .; cdr3_length: 13; j_call: TRBJ2-7; cdr3_aa: CASSAGQLYEQYF; cdr3_nt: TGTGCCAGTAGTGCAGGACAGCTCTACGAGCAGTACTTC
v_call: TRBV29-1; clone_size: .; d_call: TRBD1; cdr3_length: 15; j_call: TRBJ2-1; cdr3_aa: CSVAISPTGGDEQFF; cdr3_nt: TGCAGCGTTGCCATATCCCCGACAGGGGGCGATGAGCAGTTCTTC
v_call: TRBV29-1; clone_size: .; d_call: TRBD2; cdr3_length: 13; j_call: TRBJ2-7; cdr3_aa: CSVELAGYYEQYF; cdr3_nt: TGCAGCGTTGAACTAGCGGGGTACTACGAGCAGTACTTC
v_call: TRBV7-9; clone_size: .; d_call: TRBD1; cdr3_length: 15; j_call: TRBJ1-2; cdr3_aa: CASSPAGKGAEGYTF; cdr3_nt: TGTGCCAGCAGCCCGGCAGGGAAGGGGGCGGAGGGCTACACCTTC
v_call: TRBV29-1; clone_size: .; d_call: TRBD1; cdr3_length: 14; j_call: TRBJ1-2; cdr3_aa: CSVGQVSDLYGYTF; cdr3_nt: TGCAGCGTGGGACAGGTATCGGACCTCTATGGCTACACCTTC
v_call: TRBV6-2/TRBV6-3; clone_size: once; d_call: .; cdr3_length: 15; j_call: TRBJ1-1; cdr3_aa: CASSEVPDPSTEAFF; cdr3_nt: TGTGCCAGCAGTGAGGTGCCCGACCCGAGCACTGAAGCTTTCTTT
v_call: TRBV18; clone_size: .; d_call: .; cdr3_length: 13; j_call: TRBJ2-3; cdr3_aa: CASSPPSTDTQYF; cdr3_nt: TGTGCCAGCTCACCACCGTCTACAGATACGCAGTATTTT
v_call: TRBV5-1; clone_size: .; d_call: .; cdr3_length: 16; j_call: TRBJ2-5; cdr3_aa: CASSPSTGANQETQYF; cdr3_nt: TGCGCCAGCAGCCCCTCGACAGGAGCAAACCAAGAGACCCAGTACTTC
v_call: TRBV2; clone_size: .; d_call: TRBD2; cdr3_length: 17; j_call: TRBJ2-2; cdr3_aa: CASTFRLAGMNTGELFF; cdr3_nt: TGTGCCAGCACCTTCCGACTAGCGGGGATGAACACCGGGGAGCTGTTTTTT
v_call: TRBV5-6; clone_size: .; d_call: TRBD1; cdr3_length: 15; j_call: TRBJ1-6; cdr3_aa: CASSPRGTGGSPLHF; cdr3_nt: TGTGCCAGCAGCCCCAGGGGGACAGGGGGTTCTCCCCTCCACTTT
v_call: TRBV29-1; clone_size: .; d_call: TRBD2; cdr3_length: 15; j_call: TRBJ2-3; cdr3_aa: CSVEKASGRTDTQYF; cdr3_nt: TGCAGCGTTGAAAAGGCTAGCGGTCGCACAGATACGCAGTATTTT
v_call: TRBV3-1/TRBV3-2; clone_size: .; d_call: .; cdr3_length: 16; j_call: TRBJ1-3; cdr3_aa: CASSQFTGQAGNTIYF; cdr3_nt: TGTGCCAGCAGCCAATTTACGGGACAAGCTGGAAACACCATATATTTT
v_call: TRBV6-5; clone_size: .; d_call: TRBD2; cdr3_length: 16; j_call: TRBJ2-3; cdr3_aa: CASSYLGEGPGRTQYF; cdr3_nt: TGTGCCAGCAGTTACTTGGGGGAGGGCCCCGGACGTACGCAGTATTTT
v_call: TRBV7-6; clone_size: .; d_call: .; cdr3_length: 18; j_call: TRBJ1-3; cdr3_aa: CASSLEGPPGPSGNTIYF; cdr3_nt: TGTGCCAGCAGCTTAGAAGGTCCGCCAGGGCCCTCTGGAAACACCATATATTTT
v_call: TRBV10-3; clone_size: .; d_call: TRBD1; cdr3_length: 14; j_call: TRBJ2-3; cdr3_aa: CAISGTGSTDTQYF; cdr3_nt: TGTGCCATCAGTGGGACAGGGTCGACAGATACGCAGTATTTT
v_call: TRBV5-6; clone_size: few; d_call: .; cdr3_length: 15; j_call: TRBJ1-2; cdr3_aa: CASSLGRGDNYGYTF; cdr3_nt: TGTGCCAGCAGCTTGGGACGGGGAGACAACTATGGCTACACCTTC
v_call: TRBV19; clone_size: .; d_call: TRBD1; cdr3_length: 14; j_call: TRBJ2-7; cdr3_aa: CASSTGQGSNEQYF; cdr3_nt: TGTGCCAGTAGTACGGGACAGGGTAGCAACGAGCAGTACTTC
v_call: TRBV4-2; clone_size: .; d_call: .; cdr3_length: 14; j_call: TRBJ1-1; cdr3_aa: CASSLRPGGTEAFF; cdr3_nt: TGTGCCAGCAGCCTGAGACCCGGCGGGACTGAAGCTTTCTTT
v_call: TRBV29-1; clone_size: once; d_call: .; cdr3_length: 11; j_call: TRBJ1-2; cdr3_aa: CSVVGTRGYTF; cdr3_nt: TGCAGCGTTGTAGGGACTAGAGGCTACACCTTC
v_call: TRBV11-2; clone_size: .; d_call: .; cdr3_length: 16; j_call: TRBJ2-1; cdr3_aa: CASSLEQVSSYNEQFF; cdr3_nt: TGTGCCAGCAGTCTGGAACAGGTCAGCTCCTACAATGAGCAGTTCTTC
v_call: TRBV29-1; clone_size: .; d_call: .; cdr3_length: 14; j_call: TRBJ2-5; cdr3_aa: CSVEETRRVETQYF; cdr3_nt: TGCAGCGTTGAAGAGACTAGGAGGGTGGAGACCCAGTACTTC
v_call: TRBV7-3; clone_size: .; d_call: .; cdr3_length: 13; j_call: TRBJ1-6; cdr3_aa: CASSASGNSPLHF; cdr3_nt: TGTGCCAGCAGCGCATCAGGGAATTCACCCCTCCACTTT
v_call: TRBV14; clone_size: .; d_call: .; cdr3_length: 13; j_call: TRBJ2-2; cdr3_aa: CASSFLGPGELFF; cdr3_nt: TGTGCCAGCAGCTTCCTCGGTCCCGGGGAGCTGTTTTTT
v_call: TRBV18; clone_size: .; d_call: TRBD1; cdr3_length: 22; j_call: TRBJ1-4; cdr3_aa: CASSLHYQRQPGQGLTNEKLFF; cdr3_nt: TGTGCCAGCTCACTCCATTACCAGCGCCAACCGGGACAGGGATTAACTAATGAAAAACTGTTTTTT
v_call: TRBV19; clone_size: few; d_call: .; cdr3_length: 15; j_call: TRBJ1-2; cdr3_aa: CASSIWADPNYGYTF; cdr3_nt: TGTGCCAGTAGTATCTGGGCAGACCCTAACTATGGCTACACCTTC
v_call: TRBV11-2; clone_size: few; d_call: .; cdr3_length: 15; j_call: TRBJ1-2; cdr3_aa: CASSLDGVGIYGYTF; cdr3_nt: TGTGCCAGCAGCTTGGACGGGGTGGGGATCTATGGCTACACCTTC
v_call: TRBV20-1; clone_size: medium-sized; d_call: TRBD1; cdr3_length: 14; j_call: TRBJ2-7; cdr3_aa: CSASSAGGSGEQYF; cdr3_nt: TGCAGTGCTAGTAGTGCAGGGGGCTCGGGCGAGCAGTACTTC
v_call: TRBV19; clone_size: .; d_call: .; cdr3_length: 13; j_call: TRBJ2-7; cdr3_aa: CASSTTSDHEQYF; cdr3_nt: TGTGCCAGTAGCACTACGAGCGACCACGAGCAGTACTTC
v_call: TRBV6-4; clone_size: once; d_call: TRBD2; cdr3_length: 15; j_call: TRBJ2-3; cdr3_aa: CASSARAGERDTQYF; cdr3_nt: TGTGCCAGCAGTGCCCGGGCGGGAGAAAGGGATACGCAGTATTTT
v_call: TRBV15; clone_size: .; d_call: .; cdr3_length: 15; j_call: TRBJ1-3; cdr3_aa: CATSRDSISGNTIYF; cdr3_nt: TGTGCCACCAGCAGAGATAGCATCTCTGGAAACACCATATATTTT
v_call: TRBV4-3; clone_size: .; d_call: .; cdr3_length: 17; j_call: TRBJ2-1; cdr3_aa: CASSQVPMGGSYNEQFF; cdr3_nt: TGCGCCAGCAGCCAAGTCCCGATGGGGGGCTCCTACAATGAGCAGTTCTTC
v_call: TRBV11-2; clone_size: .; d_call: .; cdr3_length: 12; j_call: TRBJ1-5; cdr3_aa: CASSHPGQPQHF; cdr3_nt: TGTGCCAGCAGCCACCCGGGGCAGCCCCAGCATTTT
v_call: TRBV7-3; clone_size: .; d_call: .; cdr3_length: 13; j_call: TRBJ2-5; cdr3_aa: CASSSGLQETQYF; cdr3_nt: TGTGCCAGCAGTTCGGGACTCCAAGAGACCCAGTACTTC
v_call: TRBV12-3/TRBV12-4; clone_size: .; d_call: .; cdr3_length: 13; j_call: TRBJ2-1; cdr3_aa: CASSTVYEEVRFF; cdr3_nt: TGTGCCAGCAGCACCGTTTATGAAGAAGTGCGGTTCTTC
v_call: TRBV7-3; clone_size: .; d_call: TRBD2; cdr3_length: 16; j_call: TRBJ2-3; cdr3_aa: CASSIGLAGSTDTQYF; cdr3_nt: TGTGCCAGTTCCATCGGTCTAGCGGGGAGCACAGATACGCAGTATTTT
v_call: TRBV7-2; clone_size: once; d_call: .; cdr3_length: 15; j_call: TRBJ2-1; cdr3_aa: CASSPLQFRGAEQFF; cdr3_nt: TGTGCCAGCAGCCCGCTGCAGTTCAGGGGGGCTGAGCAGTTCTTC
v_call: TRBV11-2; clone_size: .; d_call: .; cdr3_length: 17; j_call: TRBJ1-6; cdr3_aa: CASSLEGRLPYGSPLHF; cdr3_nt: TGTGCCAGCAGCTTAGAGGGCAGGCTGCCCTATGGTTCACCCCTCCACTTT
v_call: TRBV20-1; clone_size: once; d_call: .; cdr3_length: 11; j_call: TRBJ1-1; cdr3_aa: CSARKNTEAFF; cdr3_nt: TGCAGTGCGCGCAAGAACACTGAAGCTTTCTTT
v_call: TRBV5-6; clone_size: .; d_call: .; cdr3_length: 14; j_call: TRBJ1-6; cdr3_aa: CASRDDRVNSPLHF; cdr3_nt: TGTGCCAGCAGGGATGACAGAGTTAATTCACCCCTCCACTTT